These 29 T cell receptor beta chains were sequenced from one sample in a study of tumor-infiltrating lymphocytes in oesophageal squamous cell carcinoma. TCRdb used MiXCR to reprocess the PCR reads, holding one entry per CDR3 protein. The repertoire holds 15,000 to 20,000 distinct CDR3 sequences, with approximately 39% as singletons. The specimen was esophageal tumor tissue. Receptors originate from a male donor with esophageal squamous cell carcinoma.

The V gene is TRBV7-6, the J gene TRBJ2-5; 11 bases match TRBD1. The assigned J gene may be wrong: the sequence end matches TRBJ2-7 better. This CDR3 is built from 14 residues. Germline loops: CDR1 SGHVS, CDR2 FNYEAQ. The CDR3 sequence is CASSLGTGGVEQYF. CDR3 DNA sequence: TGTGCCAGCAGCTTAGGGACAGGGGGCGTCGAGCAGTACTTC.

This clonotype was observed at least ten times. This sequence joins TRBV18 and TRBJ1-4, with D unclear. There are 14 residues in the CDR3. Germline V lookup: CDR1 KGHSH, CDR2 LQKENI. Between the trimmed V and J ends, which lost 3 bases and 3 bases, there was a span of 8 bases. CDR3 in amino acids: CASSPTTSNEKLFF. The CDR3 nucleotides read TGTGCCAGCTCACCGACAACCTCTAATGAAAAACTGTTTTTT.

V gene TRBV5-1 combines with J gene TRBJ2-1; the D gene is possibly TRBD1 (5 bases). The DNA end is more similar to TRBJ2-7, so the J call may be wrong. The CDR3 covers 16 residues. Germline-derived CDR1 and CDR2 are SGHRS and YFSETQ. CDR3 residues: CASSFDGRAEYNEQYF. CDR3 bases: TGCGCCAGCAGCTTTGACGGCAGGGCGGAATACAATGAGCAGTACTTC.

This clonotype was detected a few times. Being one base from a much bigger clone, this may be a read error. V gene TRBV5-3 combines with J gene TRBJ2-5; D uncertain. TRBV5-3 falls under the ORF class, with uncertain function. V lost 2 bases and J lost 11, with 28 bases in between. The CDR3 has 17 residues. Written as DNA, the CDR3 is TGTGCCAGAAGCTTCATAATGGGGTTAGGGTCTTACAATGAGCAGTACTTC. Residues: CARSFIMGLGSYNEQYF.

To note about this clonotype: The conserved phenylalanine or tryptophan normally closing the CDR3 is absent here, so this likely arose from a read error. The DNA is omitted, as the CDR3 cannot be located on it reliably, and the CDR3 follows TCRdb's listing. CDR3 in amino acids: CASSLDQA. V and J are TRBV11-2 and TRBJ2-6. Germline CDR1 SGHAT, CDR2 FQNNGV. The CDR3 spans 8 residues, counting both ends.

This rearrangement joins TRBV7-4 to TRBJ2-5; TRBD1 might be the D (6 bases). This CDR3 comprises 13 residues. Trimming stripped 5 bases from V and 4 bases from J, with 11 bases between. CDR1 and CDR2 from the germline V gene are SGHVT and SQSDAQ. In nucleotides, the CDR3 is TGTGCCAGCAGCCCGGGACAAAGAGAGACCCAGTACTTC. It yields the protein CASSPGQRETQYF.

The chain has TRBV28 and TRBJ2-1; 7 bases line up with TRBD1. The end of the DNA is better explained by TRBJ1-2, so the J call may be wrong. Germline V gives CDR1 MDHEN, CDR2 SYDVKM. CDR3 size: 13 residues. CDR3 residues: CASGGTAPYGYTF. DNA for the CDR3: TGTGCCAGCGGAGGGACAGCTCCATATGGCTACACCTTC.

J is TRBJ2-6 and V is TRBV2; 7 positions match TRBD2. There are 15 residues in the CDR3. Germline V gene sequence: CDR1 SNHLY, CDR2 FYNNEI. Trimming cost V 5 bases and J 2 bases; bases outside gene matches: 3. In DNA form, the CDR3 reads TGTGCCAGCAGTTTGACTAGCACTGGGGCCAACGTCCTGACTTTC. It specifies CASSLTSTGANVLTF.

Details on this clonotype: At one of its ends the junction is not consistent with the germline gene, which may arise from a read error. CDR3 in DNA: TGTGCCAGCAGCTTACAGGAGACCCAGTGCTTC. Translated: CASSLQETQCF. V gene TRBV5-6 combines with J gene TRBJ2-5, with TRBD1 as a possible D gene (5 bases). The CDR3 sequence is 11 residues long. Germline V lookup: CDR1 SGHDT, CDR2 YYEEEE.

This clonotype was detected ten times or more. The J gene is TRBJ2-1, the V gene TRBV5-4; D unresolved. CDR3 length equals 11 residues. The V gene lost 0 bases and the J gene lost 9 bases, with 4 bases spanning the gap. CDR1 is SGHNT, CDR2 YYREEE, per germline (reference sequence). CDR3 coding DNA: TGTGCCAGCAGCTTGGTGGGTGAGCAGTTCTTC. Amino acids: CASSLVGEQFF.

For this clonotype: No conserved phenylalanine or tryptophan is present at the end of the CDR3, so a read error is the likely explanation. It is unclear where the CDR3 begins or ends on the DNA, so no DNA is shown, and the CDR3 is as TCRdb lists it. This chain's CDR3 is CASSLRDGTSGNVEQFFGP. This chain uses TRBV11-1 with TRBJ2-3; the tabulated D call, TRBD2, remains unverified against the DNA. The CDR3 is made up of 19 amino acids, end residues included. Germline V CDR1 and CDR2: SGHAT, FQDESV (reference sequence).

In its sample, this clonotype was seen many times. This chain uses TRBV6-4 with TRBJ2-7; D is unresolved. Germline V lookup: CDR1 MRHNA, CDR2 SNTAGT. There are 18 residues in the CDR3. V shed 0 bases and J shed 3 bases, with 21 bases lying between them. CDR3 nucleotide sequence: TGTGCCAGCAGTGACTCGGCCACCCATCGGATTGGAGACTACGAGCAGTACTTC. This sequence encodes CASSDSATHRIGDYEQYF.

Comment on this clonotype: This may be a read error: a much more frequent sequence differs by one nucleotide. This chain connects TRBV5-1 to TRBJ1-1; 7 bases line up with TRBD2. The DNA end lines up better with TRBJ2-2; the J call may be wrong. Germline loops: CDR1 SGHRS, CDR2 YFSETQ. This CDR3 has 16 residues. CDR3 in DNA: TGCGCCAGCAACCTTCGGGGAGGGACGGACACCGGGGAGCTGTTTTTT. This codes for CASNLRGGTDTGELFF.

By frequency in the sample, this clonotype is medium-sized. The gene calls are TRBV12-3 or TRBV12-4 and TRBJ1-5; TRBD1 might be the D (6 bases). V was trimmed by 6 bases and J by 4 bases, leaving 13 bases between them. The CDR3 is 14 residues long. The DNA for the CDR3 is TGTGCCAGCAGCCAGGGGCAGGGTAATCAGCCCCAGCATTTT. It encodes CASSQGQGNQPQHF.

This clonotype was observed a few times. This chain links TRBV7-8 with TRBJ2-3; TRBD2 agrees at 12 bases. The ends lost 5 bases at V and 4 bases at J; junction bases unmatched: 13. The CDR3 has 18 residues. CDR1 and CDR2 (germline): SGHVS, FQNEAQ. The CDR3 bases are TGTGCCAGCAGCCCCCTAGCGGGAGGGCCGGAAGGGGCAGATACGCAGTATTTT. Encoded protein: CASSPLAGGPEGADTQYF. Together with reference TRBV7-8 and TRBJ2-3, the CDR3 gives the full variable domain: GAGVSQSPRYKVAKRGQDVALRCDPISGHVSLFWYQQALGQGPEFLTYFQNEAQLDKSGLPSDRFFAERPEGSVSTLKIQRTQQEDSAVYLCASSPLAGGPEGADTQYFGPGTRLTVL.

This clonotype was seen many times. Since a much larger clone is just one base distant, this may be a read error. The CDR3, as DNA: TGTGCTAGTGGTAGGGGGTGGAATGAGCAGTACTTC. Its protein product is CASGRGWNEQYF. The genes are TRBV12-5 and TRBJ2-5, with D maybe TRBD1 (6 bases). The V and J ends lost 5 bases and 11 bases respectively, with 15 bases between them. The CDR3 spans 12 residues. The germline V gene encodes CDR1 LGHNT and CDR2 FRNRAP.

V is TRBV5-1 and J is TRBJ2-7; maybe TRBD1 (6 bases). V gave up 4 bases and J gave up 2 bases, with 10 bases separating them. This CDR3 has 13 residues. Germline loops: CDR1 SGHRS, CDR2 YFSETQ. CDR3 sequence reads: CASSRDTAYEQYF. The CDR3 DNA follows: TGCGCCAGCAGCCGGGACACAGCCTACGAGCAGTACTTC.

This clonotype was counted at least ten times. The chain uses TRBV11-3 and TRBJ2-5; unclear D gene. This CDR3 is 15 amino acids long. Germline V gene data show CDR1 as SGHNT and CDR2 as YENEEA. With 3 bases removed from V and 1 base from J, the gap between germline ends came to 12 bases. CDR3 in DNA: TGTGCCAGCAGCTTGGGCCCGACCCCCCAAGAGACCCAGTACTTC. Its protein product is CASSLGPTPQETQYF. The full variable domain, completed using reference TRBV11-3 and TRBJ2-5, is EAGVVQSPRYKIIEKKQPVAFWCNPISGHNTLYWYLQNLGQGPELLIRYENEEAVDDSQLPKDRFSAERLKGVDSTLKIQPAELGDSAVYLCASSLGPTPQETQYFGPGTRLLVL.

This clonotype is judged medium-sized. The rearrangement joins TRBV12-3 or TRBV12-4 to TRBJ1-1; no reliable D call. This CDR3 has 14 residues. Trimming shortened V by 6 bases and J by 0 bases, and 11 bases separated the two germline ends. CDR3 in amino acids: CASSFGRMNTEAFF. DNA for the CDR3: TGTGCCAGCAGCTTCGGCAGGATGAACACTGAAGCTTTCTTT.

This clonotype was counted at least ten times. The rearrangement joins TRBV10-2 to TRBJ1-6; TRBD1 matches at 7 bases. CDR1 WSHSY and CDR2 SAAADI come from the germline V gene. V dropped 6 bases and J dropped 7; count of bases not matched to a gene: 6. The CDR3 extends over 14 amino acids. For the CDR3, the DNA is TGCGCCAGCAGAACCGGGACAGAGAATTCACCCCTCCACTTT. Residues: CASRTGTENSPLHF.

The J gene is TRBJ2-7, the V gene TRBV7-2; the match to TRBD1 covers 8 bases. CDR1 is SGHTA, CDR2 FQGNSA, per germline. Trimming at V came to 5 bases and at J to 0 bases, leaving 6 bases not matched to a gene. The CDR3 is 15 residues long. The CDR3 reads CASSRTGGSSYEQYF. In DNA form, the CDR3 reads TGTGCCAGCAGCCGAACAGGGGGTTCCTCCTACGAGCAGTACTTC.

This chain connects TRBV24-1 to TRBJ2-5; D remains ambiguous. Trimming shortened V by 4 bases and J by 2 bases, and 7 bases separated the two germline ends. This CDR3 is 13 amino acids long. The germline V gene encodes CDR1 KGHDR and CDR2 SFDVKD. CDR3 DNA sequence: TGTGCCACCAGTGAGGCGTCTCAAGAGACCCAGTACTTC. Residues: CATSEASQETQYF.

The CDR3 DNA reads TGTGCCAGCAGCTCCCCGGGGGTCGCTCTGACAACTAATGAAAAACTGTTTTTT. Translated, it gives CASSSPGVALTTNEKLFF. The V call is TRBV7-6, the J call TRBJ1-4; possibly TRBD1 for D (5 bases). The CDR3 extends over 18 amino acids. Trimming took 4 bases from V and 0 from J, leaving 18 bases between them. The germline V gene encodes CDR1 SGHVS and CDR2 FNYEAQ. Combining the CDR3 with reference TRBV7-6 and TRBJ1-4 gives the whole variable domain GAGVSQSPRYKVTKRGQDVALRCDPISGHVSLYWYRQALGQGPEFLTYFNYEAQQDKSGLPNDRFSAERPEGSISTLTIQRTEQRDSAMYRCASSSPGVALTTNEKLFFGSGTQLSVL.

This clonotype was observed at least ten times. CDR3 sequence: CASKVGKETQYF. DNA for the CDR3: TGTGCCAGCAAGGTCGGCAAAGAGACCCAGTACTTC. The chain has TRBV2 and TRBJ2-5; no clear D. Per the germline V gene, CDR1 is SNHLY and CDR2 is FYNNEI. V lost 7 bases and J lost 3, with 9 bases in between. CDR3 length equals 12 residues. Together with reference TRBV2 and TRBJ2-5, the CDR3 gives the full variable domain: EPEVTQTPSHQVTQMGQEVILRCVPISNHLYFYWYRQILGQKVEFLVSFYNNEISEKSEIFDDQFSVERPDGSNFTLKIRSTKLEDSAMYFCASKVGKETQYFGPGTRLLVL.

By its share, this clonotype is medium-sized. The genes are TRBV7-9 and TRBJ1-2; 7 bases are shared with TRBD1. After removal of 4 bases from V and 0 bases from J, the junction contained 8 bases not matched to a gene. CDR3 size: 16 residues. The germline CDR1 and CDR2 sequences are SEHNR and FQNEAQ (reference sequence). The CDR3 here is CASSYRGQRANYGYTF. The CDR3 DNA follows: TGTGCCAGCAGCTATAGGGGGCAACGTGCTAACTATGGCTACACCTTC.

This clonotype was counted between two and nine times. The genes are TRBV6-1 and TRBJ2-3; D possibly corresponds to TRBD2 (6 bases). The CDR3 extends over 13 amino acids. The V end was cut by 6 bases, the J end by 8 bases, with 15 bases between. The germline CDR1 and CDR2 sequences are MNHNS and SASEGT. This CDR3 reads CASSNEWEATQYF. CDR3 DNA: TGTGCCAGCAGCAACGAGTGGGAGGCTACGCAGTATTTT.

This clonotype is categorized as medium-sized. This CDR3 reads CASSLASGGGTDTQYF. Here the CDR3 DNA reads TGTGCCAGCAGCTTAGCCAGCGGGGGTGGTACAGATACGCAGTATTTT. The chain uses TRBV7-6 and TRBJ2-3; the match to TRBD2 covers 8 bases. CDR1 and CDR2 from the germline V gene are SGHVS and FNYEAQ. The J segment lost 3 bases and the V segment lost 0 bases, leaving 5 bases of the junction unmatched. The length of the CDR3 is 16 residues. The complete variable domain, with remaining parts taken from reference TRBV7-6 and TRBJ2-3, reads GAGVSQSPRYKVTKRGQDVALRCDPISGHVSLYWYRQALGQGPEFLTYFNYEAQQDKSGLPNDRFSAERPEGSISTLTIQRTEQRDSAMYRCASSLASGGGTDTQYFGPGTRLTVL.

This rearrangement joins TRBV6-8 to TRBJ2-3, with D perhaps matching TRBD2 (6 bases). The end of the DNA is better explained by TRBJ2-1, so the J call may be wrong. The CDR3 covers 13 residues. In germline, CDR1 is MNHGY, CDR2 SAAAGT. The CDR3 sequence: CASSATSLNEQFF. CDR3 DNA sequence: TGTGCCAGCAGTGCGACTAGTCTGAATGAGCAGTTCTTC.

With respect to this clonotype: A read error may account for a junction end that differs from germline. This rearrangement joins TRBV11-2 to TRBJ2-1; 10 nucleotides agree with TRBD1. The J call may be faulty, since TRBJ2-5 better matches the DNA end. Germline CDR1 SGHAT, CDR2 FQNNGV. The length of the CDR3 is 15 residues. The CDR3, as DNA: TGTGTCAGCAGGGTACGGGACAGGGGTTTAGAGACCCAGTACTTC. This encodes CVSRVRDRGLETQYF.